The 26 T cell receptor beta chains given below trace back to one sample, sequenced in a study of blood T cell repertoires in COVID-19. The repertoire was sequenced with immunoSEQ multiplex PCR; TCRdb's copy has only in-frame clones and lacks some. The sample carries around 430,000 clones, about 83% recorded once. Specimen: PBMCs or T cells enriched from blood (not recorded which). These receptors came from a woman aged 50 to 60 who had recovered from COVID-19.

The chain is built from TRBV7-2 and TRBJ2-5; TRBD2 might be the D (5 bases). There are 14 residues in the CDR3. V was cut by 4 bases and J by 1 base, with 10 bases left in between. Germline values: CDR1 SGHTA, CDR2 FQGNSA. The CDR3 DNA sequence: TGTGCCAGCAGCTCCTCGGGGTTCCAAGAGACCCAGTACTTC. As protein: CASSSSGFQETQYF.

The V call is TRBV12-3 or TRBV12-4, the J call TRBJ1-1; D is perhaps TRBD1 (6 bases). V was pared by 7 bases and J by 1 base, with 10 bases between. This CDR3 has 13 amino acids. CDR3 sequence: CASKKQGNTEAFF. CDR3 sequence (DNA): TGTGCCAGCAAAAAACAGGGGAACACTGAAGCTTTCTTT.

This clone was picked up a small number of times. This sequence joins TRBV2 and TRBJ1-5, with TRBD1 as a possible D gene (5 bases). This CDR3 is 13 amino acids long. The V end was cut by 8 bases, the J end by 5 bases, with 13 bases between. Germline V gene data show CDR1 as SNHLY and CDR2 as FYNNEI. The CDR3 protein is CASDFGRDQPQHF. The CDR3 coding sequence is TGTGCCAGCGACTTCGGCAGGGATCAGCCCCAGCATTTT.

CDR3 protein: CASSTSGVWNTEAFF. Here the CDR3 DNA reads TGTGCCAGTAGTACCAGCGGGGTCTGGAACACTGAAGCTTTCTTT. This chain connects TRBV19 to TRBJ1-1, with D unresolved. Trimming shortened V by 4 bases and J by 1 base, and 13 bases separated the two germline ends. The CDR3 runs to 15 residues. Germline CDR1 LNHDA, CDR2 SQIVND (reference sequence).

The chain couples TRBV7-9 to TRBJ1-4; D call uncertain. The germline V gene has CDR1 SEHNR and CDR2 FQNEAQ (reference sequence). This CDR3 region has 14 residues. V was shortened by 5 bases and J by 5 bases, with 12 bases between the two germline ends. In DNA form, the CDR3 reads TGTGCCAGCAGCGAGGGAATTAGCAATGAAAAACTGTTTTTT. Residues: CASSEGISNEKLFF.

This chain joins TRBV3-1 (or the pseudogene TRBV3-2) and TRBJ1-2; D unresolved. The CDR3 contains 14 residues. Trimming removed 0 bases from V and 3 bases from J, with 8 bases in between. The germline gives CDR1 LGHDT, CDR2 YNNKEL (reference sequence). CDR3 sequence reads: CASSQDPPYYGYTF. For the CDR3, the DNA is TGTGCCAGCAGCCAAGACCCCCCTTACTATGGCTACACCTTC.

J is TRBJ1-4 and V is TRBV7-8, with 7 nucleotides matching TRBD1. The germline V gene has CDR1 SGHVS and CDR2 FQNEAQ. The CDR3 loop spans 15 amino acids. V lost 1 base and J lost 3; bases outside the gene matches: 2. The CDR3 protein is CASSLVTGPNEKLFF. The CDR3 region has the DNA TGTGCCAGCAGCTTAGTGACAGGGCCTAATGAAAAACTGTTTTTT.

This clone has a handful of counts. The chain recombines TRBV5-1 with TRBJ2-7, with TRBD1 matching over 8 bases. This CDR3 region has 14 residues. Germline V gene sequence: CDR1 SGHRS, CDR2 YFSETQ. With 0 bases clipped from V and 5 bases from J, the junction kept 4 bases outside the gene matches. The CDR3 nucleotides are TGCGCCAGCAGCTTGGGACAGGGGATCCACGAGCAGTACTTC. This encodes CASSLGQGIHEQYF. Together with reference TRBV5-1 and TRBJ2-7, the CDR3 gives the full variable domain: KAGVTQTPRYLIKTRGQQVTLSCSPISGHRSVSWYQQTPGQGLQFLFEYFSETQRNKGNFPGRFSGRQFSNSRSEMNVSTLELGDSALYLCASSLGQGIHEQYFGPGTRLTVT.

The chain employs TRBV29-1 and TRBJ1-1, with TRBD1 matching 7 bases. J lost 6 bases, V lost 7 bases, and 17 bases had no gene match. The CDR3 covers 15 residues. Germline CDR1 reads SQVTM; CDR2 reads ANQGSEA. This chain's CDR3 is CSARSGNVQGSEAFF. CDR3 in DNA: TGCAGCGCCCGGTCGGGCAACGTACAGGGGTCTGAAGCTTTCTTT.

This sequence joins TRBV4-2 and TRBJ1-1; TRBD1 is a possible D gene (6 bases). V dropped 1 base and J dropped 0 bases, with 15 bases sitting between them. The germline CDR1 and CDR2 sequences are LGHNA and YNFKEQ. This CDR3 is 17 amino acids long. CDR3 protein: CASSQVVPGALNTEAFF. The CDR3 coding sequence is TGTGCCAGCAGCCAAGTTGTCCCAGGGGCGTTGAACACTGAAGCTTTCTTT.

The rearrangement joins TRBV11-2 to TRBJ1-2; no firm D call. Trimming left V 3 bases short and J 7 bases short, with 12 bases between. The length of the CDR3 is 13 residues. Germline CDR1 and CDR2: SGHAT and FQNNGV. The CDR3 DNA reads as TGTGCCAGCAGCTTTTTAATGGGCGTTGGCTACACCTTC. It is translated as CASSFLMGVGYTF.

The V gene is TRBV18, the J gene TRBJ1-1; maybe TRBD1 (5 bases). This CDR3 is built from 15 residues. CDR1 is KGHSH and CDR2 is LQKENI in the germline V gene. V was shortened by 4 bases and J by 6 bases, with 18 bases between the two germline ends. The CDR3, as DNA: TGTGCCAGCTCACAGAATAATCAGGGTGGCTCTGAAGCTTTCTTT. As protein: CASSQNNQGGSEAFF.

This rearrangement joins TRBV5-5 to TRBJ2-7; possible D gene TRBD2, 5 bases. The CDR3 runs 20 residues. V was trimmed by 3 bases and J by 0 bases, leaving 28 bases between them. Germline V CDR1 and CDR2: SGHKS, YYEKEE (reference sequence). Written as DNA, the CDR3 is TGTGCCAGCAGCTCCCTTGTTTCGTCCCGAGGGCGGGCGAGCTCCTACGAGCAGTACTTC. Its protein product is CASSSLVSSRGRASSYEQYF.

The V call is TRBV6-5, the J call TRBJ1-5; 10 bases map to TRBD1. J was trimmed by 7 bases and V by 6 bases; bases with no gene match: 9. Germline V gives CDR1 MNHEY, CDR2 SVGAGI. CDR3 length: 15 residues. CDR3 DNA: TGTGCCAGCAGGGCCGGGACAGGGGTTGGGCAGCCCCAGCATTTT. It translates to CASRAGTGVGQPQHF.

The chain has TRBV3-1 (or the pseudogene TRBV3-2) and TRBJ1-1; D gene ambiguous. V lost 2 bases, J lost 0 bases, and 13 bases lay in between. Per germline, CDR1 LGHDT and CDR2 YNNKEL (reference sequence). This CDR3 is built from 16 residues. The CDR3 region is CASSQHLPSVNTEAFF. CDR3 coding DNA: TGTGCCAGCAGCCAACATCTTCCTTCAGTGAACACTGAAGCTTTCTTT.

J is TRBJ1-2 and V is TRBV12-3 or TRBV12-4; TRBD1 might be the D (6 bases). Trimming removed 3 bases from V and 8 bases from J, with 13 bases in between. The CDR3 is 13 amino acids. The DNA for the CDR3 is TGTGCCAGCAGTTTTGGGGGGGCTCAAGGCTACACCTTC. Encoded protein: CASSFGGAQGYTF.

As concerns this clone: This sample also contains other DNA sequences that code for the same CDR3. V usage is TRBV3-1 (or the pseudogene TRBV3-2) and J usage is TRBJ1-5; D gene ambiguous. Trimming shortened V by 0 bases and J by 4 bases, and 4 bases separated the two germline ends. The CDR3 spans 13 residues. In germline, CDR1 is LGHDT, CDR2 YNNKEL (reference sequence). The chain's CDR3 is CASSQDLNQPQHF. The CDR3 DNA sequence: TGTGCCAGCAGCCAAGATCTTAATCAGCCCCAGCATTTT.

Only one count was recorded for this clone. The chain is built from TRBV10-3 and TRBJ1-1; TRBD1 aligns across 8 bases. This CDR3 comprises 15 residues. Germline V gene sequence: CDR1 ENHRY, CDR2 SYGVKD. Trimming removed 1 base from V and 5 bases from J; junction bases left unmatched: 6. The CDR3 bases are TGTGCCATCAGTGAGTGGACAGGGAGGTTTACTGAAGCTTTCTTT. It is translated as CAISEWTGRFTEAFF.

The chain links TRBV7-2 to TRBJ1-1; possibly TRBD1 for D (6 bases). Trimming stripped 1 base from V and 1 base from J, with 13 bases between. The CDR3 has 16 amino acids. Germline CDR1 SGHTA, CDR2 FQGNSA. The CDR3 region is CASSLGIWGQNTEAFF. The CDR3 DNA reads TGTGCCAGCAGCTTAGGAATATGGGGGCAGAACACTGAAGCTTTCTTT.

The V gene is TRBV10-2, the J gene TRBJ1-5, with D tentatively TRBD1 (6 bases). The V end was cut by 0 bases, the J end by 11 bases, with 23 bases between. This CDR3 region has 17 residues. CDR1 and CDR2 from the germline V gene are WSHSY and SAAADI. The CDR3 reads CASSESFLQGPHLAQHF. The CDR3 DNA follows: TGCGCCAGCAGTGAGTCCTTTCTTCAGGGGCCCCATTTGGCCCAGCATTTT.

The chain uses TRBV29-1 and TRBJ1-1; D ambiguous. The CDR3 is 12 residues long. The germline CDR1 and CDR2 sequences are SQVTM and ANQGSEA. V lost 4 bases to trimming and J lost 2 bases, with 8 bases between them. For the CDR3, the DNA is TGCAGCGTTGGGACTCCAAACACTGAAGCTTTCTTT. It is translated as CSVGTPNTEAFF. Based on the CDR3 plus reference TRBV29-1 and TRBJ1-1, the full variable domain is SAVISQKPSRDICQRGTSLTIQCQVDSQVTMMFWYRQQPGQSLTLIATANQGSEATYESGFVIDKFPISRPNLTFSTLTVSNMSPEDSSIYLCSVGTPNTEAFFGQGTRLTVV.

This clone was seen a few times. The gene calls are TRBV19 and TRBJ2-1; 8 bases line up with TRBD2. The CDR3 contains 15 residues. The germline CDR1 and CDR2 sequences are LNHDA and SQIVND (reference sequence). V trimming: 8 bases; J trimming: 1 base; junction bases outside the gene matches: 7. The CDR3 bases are TGTGCCAGTTCTAGCGGGCCTGAATCCTACAATGAGCAGTTCTTC. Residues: CASSSGPESYNEQFF.

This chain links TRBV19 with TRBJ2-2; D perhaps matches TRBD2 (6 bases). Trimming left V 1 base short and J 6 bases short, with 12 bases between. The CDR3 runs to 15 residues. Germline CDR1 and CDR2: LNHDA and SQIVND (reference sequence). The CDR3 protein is CASSIVGGAAGELFF. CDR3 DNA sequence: TGTGCCAGTAGTATAGTTGGAGGGGCAGCCGGGGAGCTGTTTTTT.

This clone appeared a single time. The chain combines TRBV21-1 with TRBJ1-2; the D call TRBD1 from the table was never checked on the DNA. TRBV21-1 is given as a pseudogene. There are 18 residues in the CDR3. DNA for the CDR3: TGTGCCAGCAGCACTAGTCCCCGCGAAACAGGGTTGGACTATGGCTACACCTTC. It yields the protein CASSTSPRETGLDYGYTF.

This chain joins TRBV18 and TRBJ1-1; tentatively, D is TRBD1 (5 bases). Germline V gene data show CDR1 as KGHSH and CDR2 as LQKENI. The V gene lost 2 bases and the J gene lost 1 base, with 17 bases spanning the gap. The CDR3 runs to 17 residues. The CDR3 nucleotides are TGTGCCAGCTCACCAGCATCAACGATACAGGCGAACACTGAAGCTTTCTTT. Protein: CASSPASTIQANTEAFF.

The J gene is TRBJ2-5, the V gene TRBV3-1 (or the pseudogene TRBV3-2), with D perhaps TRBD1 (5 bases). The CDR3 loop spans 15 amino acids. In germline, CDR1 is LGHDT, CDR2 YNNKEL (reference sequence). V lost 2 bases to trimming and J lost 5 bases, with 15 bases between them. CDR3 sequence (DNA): TGTGCCAGCAGCCAACCCACTACAGGATCGGAGACCCAGTACTTC. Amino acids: CASSQPTTGSETQYF.